The rows below give T cell receptor beta chains drawn from one sample of a study of T cell changes during pregnancy in multiple sclerosis. Sequencing was performed with immunoSEQ multiplex PCR; in TCRdb, only in-frame clones are kept and a portion is missing. Of 78,000 or so clones listed, just over 90% were seen once; the top ten hold 2.6%. The starting material was peripheral blood, obtained before pregnancy. The receptors stem from a female donor with multiple sclerosis, enrolled in a pregnancy study. Both conserved end residues are part of each CDR3. Each record gives: V gene, CDR3 protein.

V: TRBV4-2
CDR3: CASSPSGRGTDTQYF

V: TRBV27
CDR3: CASSLSPGNTEAFF

V: TRBV6-5
CDR3: CASRKTAGNEQFF

V: TRBV6-6
CDR3: CASSYSRGKTYEQYF

V: TRBV28
CDR3: CASSSPGQGNEQYF

V: TRBV4-1
CDR3: CASSLRDLGYEQYF

V: TRBV18
CDR3: CASSRGSGHEKLFF

V: TRBV15
CDR3: CATSRANVQGAGYGYTF

V: TRBV5-1
CDR3: CATRRGGSEVDNIQYF

V: TRBV27
CDR3: CASSYTAGRNPGYTF

V: TRBV28
CDR3: CASSLGKGAADFYGYTF

V: TRBV30
CDR3: CAWNPDGSGNTIYF

V: TRBV9
CDR3: CASSNWAGGRSGANVLTF

V: TRBV28
CDR3: CASSSTSGRTIQYF

V: TRBV6-1
CDR3: CASSLRDRGSYEQYF

V: TRBV28
CDR3: CASDDGGINQPQHF

V: TRBV28
CDR3: CASSLRSGGDQPQHF

V: TRBV7-6
CDR3: CASSLDRGYEQYF

V: TRBV25-1
CDR3: CASSPMTVEFEAFF

V: TRBV2
CDR3: CASSETGTSGTYEQYF

V: TRBV28
CDR3: CASSPTRSQEYF

V: TRBV29-1
CDR3: CSVEEAGPTEAFF

V: TRBV28
CDR3: CASSEGAGGYGYTF

V: TRBV2
CDR3: CASSEERQGNTEAFF

V: TRBV11-2
CDR3: CASSPQGGWAYEQYF

V: TRBV28
CDR3: CASSSSSNTGVGNQPQHF